This entry describes one TCR beta chain. Its antigen is not yet known. No per-base quality is available; no much larger clone lies one base away. The data originate from a study of vaccination and CD4 T cells after COVID-19 (dated by TCRdb to between 2021 and 2024). Some background on the complete study: SARS-CoV-2 positivity had been established in the convalescent patients by nasal swab PCR, and mild disease was recorded in several of these patients and severe disease in one. Six males and four females were included in the convalescent cohort, with two Hispanic individuals, seven Caucasians, two Asians and one multiracial person represented. Participants received two doses of either the Pfizer-BioNTech BNT162b2 vaccine (n=8) or the Moderna mRNA-1273 vaccine (n=2). Post-COVID blood samples were collected from convalescent patients a median of about 92 days after diagnosis, with a range of roughly 30 to 161 days. Post-vaccine blood samples were obtained a median of around 74 days after the second vaccine dose, with a range of about 13 to 241 days. Culture stimuli were overlapping spike peptide pools from SARS-CoV-2 and from the common cold coronaviruses HCoV-NL63, HCoV-OC43 and HCoV-229E. As controls, cultures received a CEFX viral epitope pool (the positive control), an HIV-1 Nef peptide pool (the negative control), or no peptide at all. In ten to eleven COVID-19 convalescent patients and 4 infection-naive healthy vaccine recipients, the spike-specific CD4+ TCR repertoire before mRNA vaccination was compared with the repertoire after mRNA vaccination.

The cysteine opens and the phenylalanine closes a CDR3 of 16 amino acids. Here the CDR3 DNA is all that survives: 48 bases in frame from base 1. Relative to germline, V is missing 4 bases and J is missing 3 bases, with 8 bases of the junction outside any gene match. CDR1 and CDR2 were assigned from the germline V gene as MNHEY and SVGAGI. Interpreted using the paper, the treatment or condition label stands for: roughly 11-day PBMC culture with coronavirus spike peptide pools or control peptides (ViraFEST assay). The study used the ViraFEST assay, which expanded antigen-specific T cells with peptide pools and then identified expanded clonotypes by TCR sequencing. Positive SARS-CoV-2 PCR tests in the convalescent patients dated from March to December 2020, before Alpha, Beta and Delta variants emerged in the United States. PBMCs were cultured at roughly 1.8 million per well in IMDM supplemented with around 5.5% human AB serum and around 9.5 IU/ml IL-2, with 9.5 to 10 ug/ml peptide pools added. Half of the culture medium was replaced with fresh IL-2-containing medium on days 3 and 7. After 9 to 10 days of culture, CD4+ T cells were isolated by negative selection using the EasySep CD4+ T cell isolation kit. Ficoll-Paque Plus gradient centrifugation was used to isolate PBMCs from whole blood, and the isolated PBMCs were then either used fresh or cryopreserved at -140C. In general, triplicate wells were set up for every culture condition.

Library method: PCR. At the Johns Hopkins FTIC core, DNA from the cultured CD4+ T cells underwent TCR sequencing with the Oncomine TCR Beta short-read assay. Genomic DNA was extracted from the cultured CD4+ T cells with the QIAamp micro DNA kit. The Oncomine TCR Beta libraries from cultured CD4+ T cells were pooled using unique dual indexes and then sequenced on an Illumina iSeq 100. As for the original processing: Non-productive sequences were removed, and CDR3s that did not start with C, did not end with F or W, or were shorter than 7 amino acids were discarded. The MANAFEST web application identified antigen-specific clonotypes by comparing peptide-stimulated wells against reference wells and other culture wells. Positive clones required FDR below 0.05, an odds ratio above 5, and productive frequency above 0.1% in at least two of three replicate wells. Clonotypes that were significantly expanded in both SARS-CoV-2 spike wells and at least one common cold coronavirus spike condition were defined as cross-reactive. CDR3 homology was assessed with Levenshtein distances (stringdist) and unrooted phylogenetic trees (ape) in R version 3.6.1. TCRdb reran the public reads through fastp at Q25 and MiXCR, keeping productive beta chains. Entries that share a CDR3 protein sequence are merged under the most common genes and DNA. Here the V and J calls rest on TCRdb's processing, not on the authors' analysis. Within this sample are 9,500 to 15,000 distinct CDR3 sequences, with 60% of them counted one time only. The ten most abundant clones make up over 20% of the sample.

The research as a whole found: The study included relatively few convalescent patients and did not analyze early timepoints after natural infection. Although the median number of SARS-CoV-2-reactive clonotypes went up from roughly 23 after infection to approximately 40 after vaccination, the increase was not significant. Among the post-vaccine SARS-CoV-2-reactive clones in convalescent patients, a median roughly 85% showed up only after vaccination, which suggests vaccine-specific priming. In convalescent patients, nearly all vaccine-specific clones (304 of 307) were found to be mono-reactive for SARS-CoV-2 spike rather than cross-reactive with common cold coronaviruses.

Here the chain combines TRBV6-5 and TRBJ2-7, with 11 central nucleotides matching TRBD2. What was sequenced was CD4+ T cells from blood, cultured in vitro. This receptor was identified in a human donor who had recovered from COVID-19. The DNA sequence is as follows: TGTGCCAGCAGTTCACAGAGGACTAGCGGGCGCTACGAGCAGTACTTC. Its amino acids are CASSSQRTSGRYEQYF.